These 22 T cell receptor beta chains were sequenced from one sample in a study of blood T cell repertoires in COVID-19. Repertoires were generated with immunoSEQ multiplex PCR, while TCRdb's copy carries only in-frame clones and drops some. The data show roughly 14,000 clones, with roughly 80% seen just once and 16% held by the top ten. Sequencing used peripheral blood. These TCRs come from a human donor in a cohort sampled during active COVID-19.

This rearrangement joins TRBV14 to TRBJ1-2, with 8 bases lining up with TRBD1. CDR1 and CDR2 from the germline V gene are SGHDN and FVKESK. CDR3 size: 14 residues. V shed 4 bases, J shed 8 bases, and the junction held 9 bases outside the gene matches. CDR3 DNA sequence: TGTGCCAGCAGCCGCGGACAGGGCTCCTTCGGCTACACCTTC. This codes for CASSRGQGSFGYTF.

This clone appeared a single time. CDR3 sequence reads: CASSQGDFLYEQYF. As DNA, the CDR3 is TGCGCCAGCAGCCAAGGGGACTTTCTCTACGAGCAGTACTTC. The rearrangement uses TRBV4-1 and TRBJ2-7, with D perhaps matching TRBD2 (6 bases). The CDR3 covers 14 residues. Trimming took off 1 base at V and 3 bases at J, with 10 bases between the two ends. Germline V lookup: CDR1 MGHRA, CDR2 YSYEKL.

The chain employs TRBV7-2 and TRBJ2-7; 7 positions agree with TRBD1. Germline V gene data show CDR1 as SGHTA and CDR2 as FQGNSA. The CDR3 spans 19 residues. V trimming: 5 bases; J trimming: 0 bases; junction bases outside the gene matches: 19. CDR3 protein: CASSTSSGGWDSLSYEQYF. CDR3 coding DNA: TGTGCCAGCAGCACCAGTAGTGGGGGATGGGACAGCCTCTCCTACGAGCAGTACTTC.

The V and J genes are TRBV4-2 and TRBJ2-7; 7 nucleotides match TRBD2. Trimming at V came to 4 bases and at J to 0 bases, leaving 3 bases not matched to a gene. This CDR3 is built from 14 residues. Germline V lookup: CDR1 LGHNA, CDR2 YNFKEQ. CDR3 protein: CASSPGGYSYEQYF. CDR3 bases: TGTGCCAGCAGCCCGGGGGGTTACTCCTACGAGCAGTACTTC.

This rearrangement joins TRBV6-5 to TRBJ2-5; a weak D match, TRBD2 (7 bases). The germline V gene has CDR1 MNHEY and CDR2 SVGAGI. Trimming took off 9 bases at V and 5 bases at J, with 13 bases between the two ends. CDR3 length equals 12 residues. The CDR3 nucleotides are TGTGCCAGTTCGGGGGGCGGGGAGACCCAGTACTTC. This encodes CASSGGGETQYF.

The rearrangement links TRBV7-2 to TRBJ1-6, with D unresolved. The V end lost 5 bases, the J end lost 5 bases, and 22 bases lay between the germline ends. Germline lookup yields CDR1 SGHTA and CDR2 FQGNSA. The CDR3 length is 18 residues. In nucleotides, the CDR3 is TGTGCCAGCAGCGAACTCCCCGGGGTTCGTCGAGATAATTCACCCCTCCACTTT. Protein sequence: CASSELPGVRRDNSPLHF.

The chain couples TRBV27 to TRBJ2-1, with 7 bases aligning to TRBD1. The germline V gene encodes CDR1 MNHEY and CDR2 SMNVEV (reference sequence). Germline trimming cut 3 bases from V and 12 bases from J; bases unmatched to any gene: 14. This CDR3 is 15 amino acids long. The CDR3 DNA sequence: TGTGCCAGCAGTTTTTGGTCGGACAGGTTATCTTGGCAGTTCTTC. As protein: CASSFWSDRLSWQFF.

CDR3 sequence reads: CASSISSRSYYEQYF. The DNA of the CDR3 is TGTGCCAGTAGTATATCGTCGAGAAGCTACTACGAGCAGTACTTC. The V call is TRBV19, the J call TRBJ2-7, with D uncertain. Looked up from germline, CDR1 is LNHDA and CDR2 is SQIVND (reference sequence). The CDR3 extends over 15 amino acids. Between the trimmed V and J ends, which lost 2 bases and 3 bases, there was a span of 14 bases.

The CDR3 DNA follows: TGTGCCAGCAGTTTCCAGACAGGGGCCCGAGAGACCCAGTACTTC. Translation: CASSFQTGARETQYF. The rearrangement joins TRBV6-2 or TRBV6-3 to TRBJ2-5; 8 nucleotides line up with TRBD1. The CDR3 sequence is 15 residues long. The V and J ends lost 4 bases and 4 bases, in that order; junction bases with no gene match: 8. In germline, CDR1 is MNHEY, CDR2 SVGEGT.

CDR3: CASRSLAGVEVGTQYF. As DNA, the CDR3 is TGTGCCAGCAGATCCCTAGCGGGAGTAGAGGTCGGTACGCAGTATTTT. The rearrangement joins TRBV7-8 to TRBJ2-3; 10 bases fit TRBD2. CDR1 is SGHVS, CDR2 FQNEAQ, per germline. Losses at the gene ends were 6 bases for V and 8 bases for J; bases not matched to a gene: 14. CDR3 length equals 16 residues.

The CDR3 sequence: CATSGRDREREYQETQYF. The CDR3 DNA reads TGTGCCACCAGTGGCCGAGACAGGGAAAGGGAGTACCAAGAGACCCAGTACTTC. This chain uses TRBV24-1 with TRBJ2-5, with TRBD1 matching over 7 bases. The CDR3 totals 18 residues. J lost 0 bases, V lost 5 bases, and 14 bases had no gene match. The germline gives CDR1 KGHDR, CDR2 SFDVKD.

The CDR3 loop reads CASSLGQGWEPQHF. Here the CDR3 DNA reads TGTGCCAGCAGTTTAGGGCAGGGCTGGGAGCCCCAGCATTTT. The chain recombines TRBV28 with TRBJ1-5; possibly TRBD1 for D (5 bases). The germline gives CDR1 MDHEN, CDR2 SYDVKM. The CDR3 length is 14 residues. Trimming pared 2 bases from V and 8 bases from J, leaving 13 bases between.

The V gene is TRBV5-1, the J gene TRBJ1-1; 9 bases are a match to TRBD1. Germline V gene data show CDR1 as SGHRS and CDR2 as YFSETQ. The CDR3 has 15 amino acids. The V and J ends lost 3 bases and 10 bases, in that order; junction bases with no gene match: 13. CDR3 loop: CASSSNTPGQGGAFF. The CDR3 DNA sequence: TGCGCCAGCAGCTCTAATACCCCGGGACAGGGTGGAGCTTTCTTT.

The chain is built from TRBV19 and TRBJ2-7; D may be TRBD2 (6 bases). The CDR3 consists of 15 residues. Between the trimmed V and J ends, which lost 4 bases and 3 bases, there was a span of 16 bases. The V gene's germline CDR1 is LNHDA and CDR2 SQIVND (reference sequence). The CDR3 DNA is TGTGCCAGTAGTAGCGGGACGGGGAAGATCTACGAGCAGTACTTC. It encodes CASSSGTGKIYEQYF.

V gene TRBV7-6 combines with J gene TRBJ2-1; 13 positions agree with TRBD2. The CDR3 contains 16 residues. CDR1 is SGHVS and CDR2 is FNYEAQ in the germline V gene. V was clipped by 6 bases and J by 6 bases; unmatched bases: 8. The CDR3 region has the DNA TGTGCCAGCAGTCCACCTAGGACTAGCGGGAGCAATGAGCAGTTCTTC. This codes for CASSPPRTSGSNEQFF.

This clone appeared a single time. This chain joins TRBV29-1 and TRBJ1-4; 7 bases are shared with TRBD1. CDR1 is SQVTM, CDR2 ANQGSEA, per germline. The CDR3 loop spans 13 amino acids. Unmatched junction bases numbered 4, after V lost 6 bases and J lost 3 bases. The CDR3 is CSVMGQPNEKLFF. In DNA form, the CDR3 reads TGCAGCGTGATGGGACAGCCTAATGAAAAACTGTTTTTT.

In its sample, this clone was seen a few times. This sequence joins TRBV5-4 and TRBJ2-5, with 8 nucleotides matching TRBD2. This CDR3 has 15 amino acids. Trimming cost V 4 bases and J 4 bases; bases outside gene matches: 9. Germline values: CDR1 SGHNT, CDR2 YYREEE (reference sequence). The CDR3 sequence: CASSQSTGGGETQYF. DNA of the CDR3: TGTGCCAGCAGCCAAAGCACGGGGGGGGGAGAGACCCAGTACTTC. Full variable domain (outside the CDR3, taken from reference TRBV5-4 and TRBJ2-5): ETGVTQSPTHLIKTRGQQVTLRCSSQSGHNTVSWYQQALGQGPQFIFQYYREEENGRGNFPPRFSGLQFPNYSSELNVNALELDDSALYLCASSQSTGGGETQYFGPGTRLLVL.

V usage is TRBV7-2 and J usage is TRBJ2-5; 16 bases line up with TRBD2. CDR3 length equals 19 residues. CDR1 and CDR2 (germline): SGHTA, FQGNSA. The J segment lost 1 base and the V segment lost 5 bases, leaving 10 bases of the junction unmatched. The CDR3 sequence is CASSGPGLAGGRGQETQYF. The CDR3 region has the DNA TGTGCCAGCAGCGGGCCGGGACTAGCGGGAGGGCGTGGCCAAGAGACCCAGTACTTC.

The table lists this clone with a few counts. This chain joins TRBV7-6 and TRBJ2-1, with 8 bases identical to TRBD2. CDR3 size: 16 residues. CDR1 and CDR2 (germline): SGHVS, FNYEAQ. The V gene end was trimmed by 5 bases and the J gene end by 0 bases; junction bases not matched to a gene: 6. The CDR3 DNA sequence: TGTGCCAGCAGCGATACTAGCGGTAGCTCCTACAATGAGCAGTTCTTC. This translates into CASSDTSGSSYNEQFF.

The V gene is TRBV18, the J gene TRBJ2-5; 11 nucleotides line up with TRBD1. Trimming removed 3 bases from V and 5 bases from J; junction bases left unmatched: 8. The CDR3 runs to 16 residues. CDR1 and CDR2 (germline): KGHSH, LQKENI. CDR3 DNA: TGTGCCAGCTCACCTGATCCGGGACAGGGGGACGAGACCCAGTACTTC. Translation gives CASSPDPGQGDETQYF.

The CDR3 here is CSASAGILSGANVLTF. DNA of the CDR3: TGCAGTGCTAGTGCGGGAATTCTTTCTGGGGCCAACGTCCTGACTTTC. The V call is TRBV20-1, the J call TRBJ2-6, with a possible D match to TRBD2 (6 bases). The germline V gene has CDR1 DFQATT and CDR2 SNEGSKA (reference sequence). V dropped 3 bases and J dropped 1 base, with 13 bases sitting between them. The CDR3 extends over 16 amino acids.

The chain uses TRBV27 and TRBJ2-1; perhaps TRBD2 as D (6 bases). Trimming removed 8 bases from V and 9 bases from J, with 26 bases in between. Germline V gives CDR1 MNHEY, CDR2 SMNVEV (reference sequence). The CDR3 has 16 amino acids. CDR3 sequence: CASLRLGGAIPGEQFF. The DNA for the CDR3 is TGTGCCAGCTTACGGTTAGGCGGGGCCATCCCTGGTGAGCAGTTCTTC.